This entry is about one TCR beta chain. Its antigen is currently unknown. Sequenced by immunoSEQ multiplex PCR; TCRdb stores in-frame clones only, minus some. The table shows some 70,000 clones, with 80% to 90% occurring only once. These data belong to a study of lymphopenia after photon versus proton radiotherapy. Study conclusions and caveats: Oligoclonal CD8+ Temra expansion after nadir drove photon patients' diversity drop. Post-nadir TCR diversity decline inversely tracked overall survival among those who died. Relative stability marked proton patients; photon patients lost diversity and naive cells. Better survival with proton therapy was suggested as possible, not demonstrated.

This TCR came from an elderly man with esophageal cancer. The specimen was peripheral blood, collected from a patient treated with proton-based radiotherapy.

CDR3: CASSIPGLAGGLETQYF. In DNA form, the CDR3 reads TGTGCCAGTAGTATCCCGGGACTAGCGGGGGGCCTGGAGACCCAGTACTTC. V gene TRBV19 combines with J gene TRBJ2-5; 15 nucleotides align to TRBD2. CDR1 LNHDA and CDR2 SQIVND come from the germline V gene (reference sequence). J was trimmed by 5 bases and V by 3 bases; bases with no gene match: 7. The CDR3 contains 17 residues.